The next 28 T cell receptor beta chains were all read from a single sample in a study of T-cell reconstitution after alpha-beta-depleted transplantation in children. It was with unique molecular identifiers that the TCRbeta library was prepared. TCRdb processed the PCR reads anew with MiXCR; each CDR3 protein has one entry. The sample holds 250,000 to 350,000 distinct CDR3 sequences; 9.9% are singletons and the top ten take around 10%. Sequenced material: PBMCs from the stem cell graft donor, taken from the stem cell graft. The receptors here all came from a human donor who donated a stem cell graft to a child with SCID.

Here the CDR3 reads CACQQATSTDTQYF. In DNA form, the CDR3 reads TGTGCCTGTCAACAGGCAACTAGCACAGATACGCAGTATTTT. The chain carries TRBV27 and TRBJ2-3; tentatively, D is TRBD1 (5 bases). Trimming pared 11 bases from V and 0 bases from J, leaving 15 bases between. Looked up from germline, CDR1 is MNHEY and CDR2 is SMNVEV (reference sequence). The CDR3 is 14 amino acids.

This clonotype was found a few times. This chain connects TRBV9 to TRBJ2-5, with a tentative D call TRBD2 (5 bases). Germline lookup yields CDR1 SGDLS and CDR2 YYNGEE. Trimming pared 0 bases from V and 0 bases from J, leaving 6 bases between. This CDR3 spans 14 amino acids. In DNA, the CDR3 is TGTGCCAGCAGCGTAGGGACTCACCAAGAGACCCAGTACTTC. Encoded protein: CASSVGTHQETQYF. Full variable domain (rest looked up from reference TRBV9 and TRBJ2-5): DSGVTQTPKHLITATGQRVTLRCSPRSGDLSVYWYQQSLDQGLQFLIQYYNGEERAKGNILERFSAQQFPDLHSELNLSSLELGDSALYFCASSVGTHQETQYFGPGTRLLVL.

This clonotype was observed at least ten times. J is TRBJ2-3 and V is TRBV6-4; 7 bases are shared with TRBD2. V shed 4 bases and J 7 bases; nucleotides not matched to a gene: 8. Germline lookup yields CDR1 MRHNA and CDR2 SNTAGT. This CDR3 spans 14 amino acids. The CDR3 DNA follows: TGTGCCAGCAGTGCGGTTTCGGGGGGACATACGCAGTATTTT. Translation: CASSAVSGGHTQYF.

The chain couples TRBV2 to TRBJ2-5; possible D gene TRBD2, 5 bases. CDR1 is SNHLY and CDR2 is FYNNEI in the germline V gene. V shed 10 bases and J shed 3 bases, with 15 bases lying between them. This CDR3 is 13 amino acids long. CDR3 residues: CAKLVKPEETQYF. DNA for the CDR3: TGTGCCAAACTAGTCAAGCCCGAAGAGACCCAGTACTTC.

The chain employs TRBV9 and TRBJ2-2, with D perhaps assigned TRBD1 or TRBD2 (5 bases each). Germline CDR1 is SGDLS and CDR2 is YYNGEE. V shed 3 bases and J shed 2 bases, with 8 bases lying between them. CDR3 length: 14 residues. The DNA for the CDR3 is TGTGCCAGCAGCGCCGGGACCAACACCGGGGAGCTGTTTTTT. Translated, it gives CASSAGTNTGELFF.

This clonotype was counted ten times or more. V and J are TRBV5-1 and TRBJ2-7; D perhaps matches TRBD1 (6 bases). Germline lookup yields CDR1 SGHRS and CDR2 YFSETQ. V lost 1 base and J lost 6, with 14 bases in between. This CDR3 comprises 14 residues. CDR3 sequence: CASSLPQGLGEQYF. CDR3 bases: TGCGCCAGCAGCTTGCCACAGGGTTTGGGCGAGCAGTACTTC.

A few counts support this clonotype. This chain links TRBV19 with TRBJ2-5, with D perhaps TRBD1 (5 bases). CDR1 LNHDA and CDR2 SQIVND come from the germline V gene (reference sequence). The CDR3 contains 14 residues. Trimming removed 6 bases from V and 4 bases from J, with 15 bases in between. The chain's CDR3 is CASSPTPQGETQYF. The CDR3 nucleotides read TGTGCCAGTAGCCCAACACCGCAGGGAGAGACCCAGTACTTC.

There are many counts of this clonotype. The chain couples TRBV20-1 to TRBJ2-1; 7 bases map to TRBD2. Per the germline V gene, CDR1 is DFQATT and CDR2 is SNEGSKA (reference sequence). The CDR3 extends over 14 amino acids. V lost 5 bases, J lost 4 bases, and 8 bases stayed unmatched. The CDR3 sequence is CSAHSGSLYNEQFF. The CDR3 DNA is TGCAGTGCTCATAGCGGGTCCCTTTACAATGAGCAGTTCTTC.

This clonotype was seen repeatedly, ten times or more. This CDR3 is CASSQDRGFIDEQFF. The CDR3 DNA follows: TGTGCCAGCAGCCAAGACAGGGGCTTTATCGATGAGCAGTTCTTC. The chain uses TRBV3-1 and TRBJ2-1; maybe TRBD1 (6 bases). CDR3 length equals 15 residues. Per the germline V gene, CDR1 is LGHDT and CDR2 is YNNKEL (reference sequence). Between the trimmed V and J ends, which lost 0 bases and 8 bases, there was a span of 14 bases.

This clonotype occurred many times. The chain joins TRBV27 to TRBJ1-2; a possible D gene is TRBD1 (5 bases). From germline, CDR1 is MNHEY and CDR2 SMNVEV (reference sequence). V lost 7 bases to trimming and J lost 4 bases, with 10 bases between them. This CDR3 has 12 amino acids. The CDR3 spells CASTSGGYGYTF. The CDR3 DNA is TGTGCCAGCACCTCGGGGGGCTATGGCTACACCTTC.

The sample holds a few counts of this clonotype. V and J are TRBV27 and TRBJ1-4; TRBD1 aligns across 8 bases. The trim removed 3 bases at V and 7 bases at J, leaving 7 bases unmatched. CDR3 length equals 15 residues. Germline V CDR1 and CDR2: MNHEY, SMNVEV (reference sequence). This CDR3 is CASSLRAGGGEKLFF. The CDR3 DNA reads TGTGCCAGCAGTTTGAGGGCAGGGGGCGGTGAAAAACTGTTTTTT.

This clonotype appeared many times. V is TRBV12-3 or TRBV12-4 and J is TRBJ2-3, with TRBD2 matching over 9 bases. This CDR3 has 17 amino acids. V lost 6 bases and J lost 4; bases outside the gene matches: 14. CDR3 in amino acids: CASRSSGGGGGADTQYF. The CDR3 DNA is TGTGCCAGCAGGTCCTCTGGCGGGGGGGGTGGGGCAGATACGCAGTATTTT.

There are many counts of this clonotype. The chain combines TRBV7-9 with TRBJ2-1; possible D gene TRBD2, 7 bases. V shed 6 bases and J shed 8 bases, with 14 bases lying between them. CDR3 size: 13 residues. Germline V lookup: CDR1 SEHNR, CDR2 FQNEAQ (reference sequence). CDR3: CASRNTGRDEQFF. The CDR3 DNA reads TGTGCCAGCAGAAATACAGGGAGGGATGAGCAGTTCTTC.

The sample holds a few counts of this clonotype. The chain uses TRBV6-1 and TRBJ2-6; tentatively, D is TRBD2 (6 bases). Germline assignment: CDR1 MNHNS and CDR2 SASEGT. The CDR3 runs to 15 residues. The V gene lost 6 bases and the J gene lost 0 bases, with 9 bases spanning the gap. The CDR3 coding sequence is TGTGCCAGCAGAAACGGGGGCTCTGGGGCCAACGTCCTGACTTTC. It is translated as CASRNGGSGANVLTF.

Ten or more counts support this clonotype. The chain has TRBV12-3 or TRBV12-4 and TRBJ2-1, with 9 bases that match TRBD2. CDR3 length: 15 amino acids. V shed 6 bases and J 4 bases; nucleotides not matched to a gene: 7. In nucleotides, the CDR3 is TGTGCCAGCAGCCCCGGGACTAGCTCGTACAATGAGCAGTTCTTC. This codes for CASSPGTSSYNEQFF.

On this clonotype itself: An end of the junction differs from the germline gene, which may be a read error. DNA of the CDR3: TGTGCCAGCGGTTTGGGGCATTCGAACACTGAAGCTTTCTTT. It specifies CASGLGHSNTEAFF. The V call is TRBV12-3 or TRBV12-4, the J call TRBJ1-1; TRBD1 is a possible D gene (5 bases). This CDR3 is built from 14 residues.

In its sample, this clonotype was seen many times. V usage is TRBV12-3 or TRBV12-4 and J usage is TRBJ2-1; tentatively, D is TRBD2 (7 bases). CDR3 length: 14 residues. Trimming took off 4 bases at V and 9 bases at J, with 16 bases between the two ends. CDR3 sequence: CASSSLGGGSEQFF. In DNA form, the CDR3 reads TGTGCCAGCAGTTCTCTGGGCGGGGGCAGTGAGCAGTTCTTC.

The chain joins TRBV15 to TRBJ2-3, with 11 positions matching TRBD2. Germline V gene data show CDR1 as LNHNV and CDR2 as YYDKDF (reference sequence). Trimming cost V 1 base and J 7 bases; bases outside gene matches: 7. This CDR3 has 16 residues. As DNA, the CDR3 is TGTGCCACCAGCAGAGGGATAGCGGGGGGGCGAAATACGCAGTATTTT. Translated: CATSRGIAGGRNTQYF.

This clonotype was detected a few times. The V gene is TRBV9, the J gene TRBJ2-7; a weak D match, TRBD1 (6 bases). Germline CDR1 and CDR2: SGDLS and YYNGEE. The CDR3 covers 16 residues. Deletions cut 3 bases from V and 4 bases from J, with 20 bases between. For the CDR3, the DNA is TGTGCCAGCAGCGCCCAAACAGGGTCAGGGCTTTACGAGCAGTACTTC. Encoded protein: CASSAQTGSGLYEQYF.

The CDR3 nucleotides read TGTGCCAGCAGTTTAGAACCTGGGGCCTACGAGCAGTACTTC. Protein product: CASSLEPGAYEQYF. The chain has TRBV12-3 or TRBV12-4 and TRBJ2-7; D unresolved. Trimming cost V 1 base and J 2 bases, with 9 bases left between them. This CDR3 is 14 amino acids long.

This clonotype has more than one count but fewer than ten. CDR3 in amino acids: CASSLEWGSTDTQYF. The CDR3 DNA follows: TGCGCCAGCAGCTTGGAGTGGGGGAGCACAGATACGCAGTATTTT. This chain links TRBV5-1 with TRBJ2-3; D possibly matches TRBD1 or TRBD2 (5 bases each). Germline V gene sequence: CDR1 SGHRS, CDR2 YFSETQ. This CDR3 has 15 amino acids. Trimming took off 0 bases at V and 0 bases at J, with 8 bases between the two ends. Based on the CDR3 plus reference TRBV5-1 and TRBJ2-3, the full variable domain is KAGVTQTPRYLIKTRGQQVTLSCSPISGHRSVSWYQQTPGQGLQFLFEYFSETQRNKGNFPGRFSGRQFSNSRSEMNVSTLELGDSALYLCASSLEWGSTDTQYFGPGTRLTVL.

This clonotype has ten or more counts. The chain recombines TRBV9 with TRBJ2-7, with 9 positions matching TRBD2. The ends lost 3 bases at V and 3 bases at J; junction bases unmatched: 7. The germline gives CDR1 SGDLS, CDR2 YYNGEE. This CDR3 region has 15 residues. The CDR3 reads CASSGGAGGNYEQYF. The DNA for the CDR3 is TGTGCCAGCAGCGGTGGAGCGGGGGGTAACTACGAGCAGTACTTC.

The chain's CDR3 is CASSTKTSGGMKETQYF. In DNA, the CDR3 is TGTGCCAGCAGCACCAAGACTAGCGGGGGGATGAAAGAGACCCAGTACTTC. The chain combines TRBV5-6 with TRBJ2-5; 13 nucleotides align to TRBD2. CDR3 length: 17 residues. The J segment lost 3 bases and the V segment lost 4 bases, leaving 9 bases of the junction unmatched. The V gene's germline CDR1 is SGHDT and CDR2 YYEEEE.

The chain links TRBV12-3 or TRBV12-4 to TRBJ2-6; 7 nucleotides align to TRBD1. The CDR3 runs 15 residues. Losses at the gene ends were 6 bases for V and 0 bases for J; bases not matched to a gene: 2. This CDR3 reads CASSYRGSGANVLTF. The CDR3 DNA sequence: TGTGCCAGCAGCTACAGGGGCTCTGGGGCCAACGTCCTGACTTTC.

The gene calls are TRBV6-4 and TRBJ2-3; D remains ambiguous. Germline loops: CDR1 MRHNA, CDR2 SNTAGT. The CDR3 is 12 amino acids. V was clipped by 3 bases and J by 4 bases, with 5 bases between them. The CDR3 DNA follows: TGTGCCAGCAGTGATGGGGCAGATACGCAGTATTTT. It specifies CASSDGADTQYF.

This clonotype was found a few times. V and J are TRBV24-1 and TRBJ2-1; D gene ambiguous. Per the germline V gene, CDR1 is KGHDR and CDR2 is SFDVKD. The CDR3 loop spans 16 amino acids. V shed 5 bases and J shed 7 bases, with 20 bases lying between them. The CDR3 bases are TGTGCCACCAGTGGAGTGTCCCAGGAGCTGTGGAATGAGCAGTTCTTC. Amino acids: CATSGVSQELWNEQFF.

The chain carries TRBV5-1 and TRBJ1-6, with D possibly TRBD1 on 5 matching bases. The CDR3 is 15 residues long. CDR1 and CDR2 (germline): SGHRS, YFSETQ. The V end was cut by 1 base, the J end by 10 bases, with 15 bases between. The CDR3 loop is CASSLFWGSESPLHF. The CDR3 DNA is TGCGCCAGCAGCTTGTTCTGGGGCAGTGAGTCACCCCTCCACTTT.

The chain links TRBV20-1 to TRBJ2-3; D is possibly TRBD1 (5 bases). V shed 5 bases and J shed 0 bases, with 12 bases lying between them. CDR3 length: 14 residues. The germline V gene has CDR1 DFQATT and CDR2 SNEGSKA (reference sequence). The CDR3 sequence: CSAQGSPSTDTQYF. The CDR3 DNA reads TGCAGTGCTCAGGGTAGCCCTAGCACAGATACGCAGTATTTT.